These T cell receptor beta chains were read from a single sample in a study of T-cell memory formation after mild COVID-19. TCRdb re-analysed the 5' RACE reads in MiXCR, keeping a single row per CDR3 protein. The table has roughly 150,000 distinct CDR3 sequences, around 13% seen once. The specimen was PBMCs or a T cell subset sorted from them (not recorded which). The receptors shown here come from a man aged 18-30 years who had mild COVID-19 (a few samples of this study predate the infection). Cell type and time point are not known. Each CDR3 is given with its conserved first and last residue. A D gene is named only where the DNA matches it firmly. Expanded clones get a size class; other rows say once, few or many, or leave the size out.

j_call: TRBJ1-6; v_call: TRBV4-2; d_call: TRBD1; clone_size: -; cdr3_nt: TGTGCCAGCAGCCAAGTGGGACAGCGTCATAATTCACCCCTCCACTTT; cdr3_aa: CASSQVGQRHNSPLHF
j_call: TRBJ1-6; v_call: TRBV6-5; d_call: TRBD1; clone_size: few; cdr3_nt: TGTGCCAGCAGCCCACTGCAGGGGGCTAATTCACCCCTCCACTTT; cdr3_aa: CASSPLQGANSPLHF
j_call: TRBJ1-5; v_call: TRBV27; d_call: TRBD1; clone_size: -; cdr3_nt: TGTGCCAGCAGCAGAACAGGGGGAGGTGTTCAGCCCCAGCATTTT; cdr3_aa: CASSRTGGGVQPQHF
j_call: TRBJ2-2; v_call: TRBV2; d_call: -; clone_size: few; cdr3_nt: TGTGCCAGCAGTGAAATCGGGGGAGGCACCGGGGAGCTGTTTTTT; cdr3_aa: CASSEIGGGTGELFF
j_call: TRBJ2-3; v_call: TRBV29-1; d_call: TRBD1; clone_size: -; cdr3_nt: TGCAGCTCCAGACAGGGGGCTACAGATACGCAGTATTTT; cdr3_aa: CSSRQGATDTQYF
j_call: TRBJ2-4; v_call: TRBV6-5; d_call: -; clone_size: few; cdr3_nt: TGTGCCAGCAGTTCACCGGGCGACATTCAGTACTTC; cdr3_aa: CASSSPGDIQYF
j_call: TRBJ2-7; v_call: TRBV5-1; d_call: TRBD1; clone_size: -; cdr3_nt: TGCGCCAGCAGCCAAACCGCGGGGCCCAGGACAGGGTCCCACGAGCAGTACTTC; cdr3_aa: CASSQTAGPRTGSHEQYF
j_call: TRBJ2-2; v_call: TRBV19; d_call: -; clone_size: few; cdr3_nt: TGTGCCAGTAGAAACCCCCCCTCGAGTGTCGGGGAGCTGTTTTTT; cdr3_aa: CASRNPPSSVGELFF
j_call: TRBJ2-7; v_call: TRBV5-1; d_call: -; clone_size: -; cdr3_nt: TGCGCCAGCAGCGCCCGGGACTTATACTACGAGCAGTACTTC; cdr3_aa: CASSARDLYYEQYF
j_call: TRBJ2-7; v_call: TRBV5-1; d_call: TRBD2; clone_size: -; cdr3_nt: TGCGCCAGCAGCTTGGCTTTAGCGGGGTCCTACGAGCAGTACTTC; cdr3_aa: CASSLALAGSYEQYF
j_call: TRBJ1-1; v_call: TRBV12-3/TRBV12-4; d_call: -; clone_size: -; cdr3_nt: TGTGCCAGCGGCCCACAGGGAAAGAACACTGAAGCTTTCTTT; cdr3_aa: CASGPQGKNTEAFF
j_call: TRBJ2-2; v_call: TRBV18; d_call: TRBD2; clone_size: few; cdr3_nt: TGTGCCAGCTCACCCACGGGGGGGCACACCGGGGAGCTGTTTTTT; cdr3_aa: CASSPTGGHTGELFF
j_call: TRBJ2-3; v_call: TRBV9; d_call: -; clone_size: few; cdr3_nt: TGTGCCAGCAGCGTAGGGACTACTAGCACAGATACGCAGTATTTT; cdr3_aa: CASSVGTTSTDTQYF
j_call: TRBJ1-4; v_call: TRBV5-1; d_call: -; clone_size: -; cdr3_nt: TGCGCCAGCAGCGGCACTGGAGGACCGGCTAATGAAAAACTGTTTTTT; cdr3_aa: CASSGTGGPANEKLFF
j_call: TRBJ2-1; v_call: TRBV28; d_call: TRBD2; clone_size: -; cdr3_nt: TGTGCCACCGGGACTAGCGGGACCGGGCAGTTCTTC; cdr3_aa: CATGTSGTGQFF
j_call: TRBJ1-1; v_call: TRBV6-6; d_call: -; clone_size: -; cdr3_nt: TGTGCCAGCAGTTACCCATCTAACACTGAAGCTTTCTTT; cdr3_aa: CASSYPSNTEAFF
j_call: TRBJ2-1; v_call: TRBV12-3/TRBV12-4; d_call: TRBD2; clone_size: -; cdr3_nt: TGTGCCAGCAGTTTACGTCCGGGGGGGGTCACTGGGCAGTTCTTC; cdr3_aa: CASSLRPGGVTGQFF
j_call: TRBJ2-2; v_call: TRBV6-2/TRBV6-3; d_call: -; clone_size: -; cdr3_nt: TGTGCCAGCAGGCCGGCAGGTGCCGGGGAGCTGTTTTTT; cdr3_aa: CASRPAGAGELFF
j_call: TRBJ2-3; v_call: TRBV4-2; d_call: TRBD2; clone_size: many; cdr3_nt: TGTGCCAGCAGCCAAGGACTAGCTGGAGATACGCAGTATTTT; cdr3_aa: CASSQGLAGDTQYF
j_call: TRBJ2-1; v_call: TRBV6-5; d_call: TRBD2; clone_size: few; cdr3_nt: TGTGCCAGCAGTTTTAGCGGGGAGCAGTTCTTC; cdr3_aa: CASSFSGEQFF
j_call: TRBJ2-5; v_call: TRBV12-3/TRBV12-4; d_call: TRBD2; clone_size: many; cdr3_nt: TGTGCCAGCAGCGTGCCTAGCGGGGACCCACAAGAGACCCAGTACTTC; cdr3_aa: CASSVPSGDPQETQYF
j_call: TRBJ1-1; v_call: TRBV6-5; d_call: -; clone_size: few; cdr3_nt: TGTGCCAGCAGTCCCCGGGACGGGTCGCAGGGTGGCACTGAAGCTTTCTTT; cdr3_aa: CASSPRDGSQGGTEAFF
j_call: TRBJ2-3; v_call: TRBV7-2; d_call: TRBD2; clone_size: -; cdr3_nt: TGTGCCAGCAGCTTGAATAGCGGGGCAGCCCGAGATACGCAGTATTTT; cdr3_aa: CASSLNSGAARDTQYF
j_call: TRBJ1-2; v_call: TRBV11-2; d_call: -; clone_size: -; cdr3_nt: TGTGCCAGCAGCCTACAGGAGGGAAGCTATGGCTACACCTTC; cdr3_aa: CASSLQEGSYGYTF
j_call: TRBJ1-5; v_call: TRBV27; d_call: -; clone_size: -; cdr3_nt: TGTGCCAGCAGTCCTGTTCGTAGCAATCAGCCCCAGCATTTT; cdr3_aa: CASSPVRSNQPQHF
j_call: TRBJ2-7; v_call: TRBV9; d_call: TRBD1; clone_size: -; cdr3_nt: TGTGCCAGCAGCGCCCGGGACAGGGCCTTCTCCTACGAGCAGTACTTC; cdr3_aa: CASSARDRAFSYEQYF
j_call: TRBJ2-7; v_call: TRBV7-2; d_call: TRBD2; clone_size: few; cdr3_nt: TGTGCCAGCAGCTGGGGGGGGTACTACGAGCAGTACTTC; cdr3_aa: CASSWGGYYEQYF
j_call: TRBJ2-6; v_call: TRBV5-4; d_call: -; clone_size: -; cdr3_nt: TGTGCCAGCAGCTTTAACAACCGTTTCGCGGGGGCCAACGTCCTGACTTTC; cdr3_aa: CASSFNNRFAGANVLTF
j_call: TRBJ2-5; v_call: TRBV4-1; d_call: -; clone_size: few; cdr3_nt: TGCGCCAGCAGCCAAGGTAGCGAGACCCAGTACTTC; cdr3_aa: CASSQGSETQYF
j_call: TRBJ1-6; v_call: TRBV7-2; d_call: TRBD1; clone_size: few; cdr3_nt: TGTGCCAGCGGACAGGGCCCTACCAATTCACCCCTCCACTTT; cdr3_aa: CASGQGPTNSPLHF
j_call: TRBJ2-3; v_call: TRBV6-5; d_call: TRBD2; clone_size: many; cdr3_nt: TGTGCCAGCAGTTGGGGAGGCGGGGGGTCACCTACGGCGGATACGCAGTATTTT; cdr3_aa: CASSWGGGGSPTADTQYF
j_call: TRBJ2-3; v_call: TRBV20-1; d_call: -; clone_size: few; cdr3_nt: TGCAGTGCTAGATTGGAAAGCACAGATACGCAGTATTTT; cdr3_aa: CSARLESTDTQYF
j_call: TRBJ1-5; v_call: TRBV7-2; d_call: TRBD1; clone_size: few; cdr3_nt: TGTGCCAGCAGCTTTGGGACAGGCCTACCTCAGCCCCAGCATTTT; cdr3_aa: CASSFGTGLPQPQHF
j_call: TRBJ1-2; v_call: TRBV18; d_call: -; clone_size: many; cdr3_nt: TGTGCCAGCTCACCAGACGGGCTGGATGGCTACACCTTC; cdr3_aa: CASSPDGLDGYTF
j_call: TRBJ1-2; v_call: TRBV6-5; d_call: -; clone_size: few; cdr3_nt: TGTGCCAGCAGCCCGAAACAGGGCCGGATCTATGGCTACACCTTC; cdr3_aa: CASSPKQGRIYGYTF
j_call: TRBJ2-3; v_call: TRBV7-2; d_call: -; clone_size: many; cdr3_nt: TGTGCCTCGGGGACAACCACAGATACGCAGTATTTT; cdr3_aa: CASGTTTDTQYF
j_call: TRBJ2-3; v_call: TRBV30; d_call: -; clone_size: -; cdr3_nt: TGTGCCTGGAGTGTAGGGGGGGCAAAAGATACGCAGTATTTT; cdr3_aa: CAWSVGGAKDTQYF
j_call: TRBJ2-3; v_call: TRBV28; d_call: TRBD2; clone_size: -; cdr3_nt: TGTGCCAGCAGTTTAGGCGGGGGGGCCTGGGATACGCAGTATTTT; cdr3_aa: CASSLGGGAWDTQYF
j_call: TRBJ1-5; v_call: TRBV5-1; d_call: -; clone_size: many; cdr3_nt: TGCGCCAGCAGCTTCGGGGTAGAAAATCAGCCCCAGCATTTT; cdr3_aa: CASSFGVENQPQHF
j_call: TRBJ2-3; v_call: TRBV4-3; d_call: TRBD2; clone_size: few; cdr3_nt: TGCGCCAGCAGCCTTAGGACTAGCGGGGGGGCAGATACGCAGTATTTT; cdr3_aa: CASSLRTSGGADTQYF
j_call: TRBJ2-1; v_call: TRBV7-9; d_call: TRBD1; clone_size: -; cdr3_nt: TGTGCCAGCAGCTTGGGGGACAGTCAGTTCTTC; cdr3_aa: CASSLGDSQFF
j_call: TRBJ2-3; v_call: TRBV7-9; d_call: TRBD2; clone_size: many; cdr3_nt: TGTGCCAGCACTGAGGGAGTGGGACTATGGGGAGATACGCAGTATTTT; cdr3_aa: CASTEGVGLWGDTQYF
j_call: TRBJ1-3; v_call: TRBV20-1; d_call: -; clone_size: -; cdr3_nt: TGCAGTGCTAGCTTTTTGGGGGTTGGAAACACCATATATTTT; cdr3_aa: CSASFLGVGNTIYF
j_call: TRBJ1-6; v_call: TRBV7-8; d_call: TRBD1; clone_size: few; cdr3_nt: TGTGCCAGCAGCTTCTTCCCCCGGGACAGTCATAATTCACCCCTCCACTTT; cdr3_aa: CASSFFPRDSHNSPLHF
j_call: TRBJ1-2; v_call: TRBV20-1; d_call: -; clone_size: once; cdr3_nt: TGCAGTGCAAACCTCCTCATTAGGGGTTATGGCTACACCTTC; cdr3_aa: CSANLLIRGYGYTF
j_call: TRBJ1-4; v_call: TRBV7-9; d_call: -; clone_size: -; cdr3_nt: TGTGCCAGCAGCTTAGCGCCCCCCGCGTCCCGAGAAAAACTGTTTTTT; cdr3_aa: CASSLAPPASREKLFF
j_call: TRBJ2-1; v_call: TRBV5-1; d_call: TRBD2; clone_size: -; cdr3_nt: TGCGCCAGCAGGGAGTCAGCGGGGGCCTCCAATGAGCAGTTCTTC; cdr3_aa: CASRESAGASNEQFF
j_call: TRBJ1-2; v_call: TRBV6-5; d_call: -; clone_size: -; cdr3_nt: TGTGCCAGCAGTTTTGACAGGAGTTATGGCTACACCTTC; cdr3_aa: CASSFDRSYGYTF